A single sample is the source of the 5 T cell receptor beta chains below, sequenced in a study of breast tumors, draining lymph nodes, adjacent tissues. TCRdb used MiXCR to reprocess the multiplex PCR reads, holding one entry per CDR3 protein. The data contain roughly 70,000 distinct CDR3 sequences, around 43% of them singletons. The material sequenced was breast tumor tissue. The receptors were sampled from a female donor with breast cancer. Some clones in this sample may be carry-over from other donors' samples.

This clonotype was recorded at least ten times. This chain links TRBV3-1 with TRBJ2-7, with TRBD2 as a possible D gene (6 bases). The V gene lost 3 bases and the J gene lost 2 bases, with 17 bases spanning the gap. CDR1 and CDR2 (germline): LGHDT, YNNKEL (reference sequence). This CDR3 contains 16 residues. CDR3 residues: CASSHLATAGTYEQYF. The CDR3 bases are TGTGCCAGCAGCCACCTGGCCACGGCGGGAACCTACGAGCAGTACTTC.

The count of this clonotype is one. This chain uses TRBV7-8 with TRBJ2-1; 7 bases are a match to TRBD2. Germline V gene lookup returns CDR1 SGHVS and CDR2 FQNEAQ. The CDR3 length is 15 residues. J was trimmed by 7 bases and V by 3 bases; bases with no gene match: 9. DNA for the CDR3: TGTGCCAGCAGCTTGAGACTAGCATCTAGGAATGAGCAGTTCTTC. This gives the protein CASSLRLASRNEQFF.

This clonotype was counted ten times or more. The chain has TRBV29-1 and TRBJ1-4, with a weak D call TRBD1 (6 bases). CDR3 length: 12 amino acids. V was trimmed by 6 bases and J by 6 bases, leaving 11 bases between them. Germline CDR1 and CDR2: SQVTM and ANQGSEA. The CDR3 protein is CSVQGWDEKLFF. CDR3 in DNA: TGCAGCGTACAGGGATGGGATGAAAAACTGTTTTTT.

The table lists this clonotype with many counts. CDR3 in DNA: TGTGCCAGCAGCGTAACAAAGGGGGCCCCAGAATACAATGAGCAGTTCTTC. This encodes CASSVTKGAPEYNEQFF. V gene TRBV9 combines with J gene TRBJ2-1; 7 nucleotides match TRBD1. J lost 4 bases, V lost 1 base, and 11 bases had no gene match. Germline V gene data show CDR1 as SGDLS and CDR2 as YYNGEE. This CDR3 is 17 amino acids long.

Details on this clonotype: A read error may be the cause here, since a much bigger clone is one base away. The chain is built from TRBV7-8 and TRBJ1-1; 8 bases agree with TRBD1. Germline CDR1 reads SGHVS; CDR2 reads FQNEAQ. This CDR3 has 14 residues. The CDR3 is CASSVAGGGTEAFF. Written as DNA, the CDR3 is TGTGCCAGCAGCGTAGCAGGGGGCGGCACTGAAGCTTTCTTT.